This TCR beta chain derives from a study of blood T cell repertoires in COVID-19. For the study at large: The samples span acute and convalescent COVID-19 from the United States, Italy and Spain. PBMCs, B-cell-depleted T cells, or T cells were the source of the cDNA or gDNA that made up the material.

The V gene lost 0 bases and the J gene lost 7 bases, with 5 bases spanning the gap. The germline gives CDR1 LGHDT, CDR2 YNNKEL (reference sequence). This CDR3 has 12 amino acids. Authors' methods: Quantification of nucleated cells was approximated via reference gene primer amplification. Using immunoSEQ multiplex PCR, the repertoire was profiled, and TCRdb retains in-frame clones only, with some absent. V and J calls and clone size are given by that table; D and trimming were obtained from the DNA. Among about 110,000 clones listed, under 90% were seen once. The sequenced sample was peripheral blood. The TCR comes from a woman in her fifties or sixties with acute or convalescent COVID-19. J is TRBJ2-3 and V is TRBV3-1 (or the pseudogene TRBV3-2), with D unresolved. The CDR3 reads CASSQEQNTQYF. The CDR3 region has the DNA TGTGCCAGCAGCCAAGAGCAGAATACGCAGTATTTT.